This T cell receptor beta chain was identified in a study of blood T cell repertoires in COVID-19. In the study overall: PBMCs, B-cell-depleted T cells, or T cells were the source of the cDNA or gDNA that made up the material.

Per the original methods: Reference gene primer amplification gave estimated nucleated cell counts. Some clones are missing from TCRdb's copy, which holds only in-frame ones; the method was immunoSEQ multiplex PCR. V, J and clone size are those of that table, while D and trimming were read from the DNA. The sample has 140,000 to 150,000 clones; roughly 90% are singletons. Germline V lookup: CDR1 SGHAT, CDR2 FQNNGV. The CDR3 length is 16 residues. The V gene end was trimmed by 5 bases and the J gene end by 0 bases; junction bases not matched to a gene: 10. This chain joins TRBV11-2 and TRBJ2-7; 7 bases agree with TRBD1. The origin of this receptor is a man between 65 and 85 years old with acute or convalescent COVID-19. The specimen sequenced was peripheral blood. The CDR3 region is CASSPRTGLSSYEQYF. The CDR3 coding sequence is TGTGCCAGCAGCCCCCGGACAGGCCTAAGCTCCTACGAGCAGTACTTC.